A selection of T cell receptor beta chains follows, all from one sample in a study of T cells in Graves' hyperthyroidism and ophthalmopathy. TCRdb analysed the multiplex PCR reads with MiXCR anew, one entry per CDR3 protein. The sample holds 750,000 to 900,000 distinct CDR3 sequences; over 35% are singletons and the top ten take 7.5% to 9.5%. The sequencing input was blood. Every receptor here comes from a man aged 18 to 30 with Graves' hyperthyroidism. Both conserved end residues are part of each CDR3. The order of the fields is D gene, J gene, clone size, CDR3 length, V gene, CDR3 protein, CDR3 DNA. The D gene is left open where the match is weak. Clone size is shown for a subset of rows, as once, few, many or a class of expanded clone.

D: NA
J: TRBJ1-4
size: many
length: 13
V: TRBV2
CDR3: CAGRVTGREKLFF
DNA: TGTGCCGGCAGGGTAACGGGTAGAGAAAAACTGTTTTTT

D: TRBD2
J: TRBJ2-7
size: NA
length: 17
V: TRBV10-3
CDR3: CASSPKGLAGVSYEQYF
DNA: TGTGCCAGCAGTCCCAAGGGACTAGCGGGAGTTTCCTACGAGCAGTACTTC

D: NA
J: TRBJ1-6
size: few
length: 16
V: TRBV5-1
CDR3: CASSLAGGNGYSPLHF
DNA: TGCGCCAGCAGCTTGGCCGGAGGGAATGGTTATTCACCCCTCCACTTT

D: TRBD2
J: TRBJ2-7
size: NA
length: 16
V: TRBV6-5
CDR3: CASGYSSRDYSYEQYF
DNA: TGTGCCAGCGGTTACTCGAGCCGGGACTACTCCTACGAGCAGTACTTC

D: NA
J: TRBJ1-2
size: NA
length: 14
V: TRBV10-1
CDR3: CASSADRREYGYTF
DNA: TGCGCCAGCAGTGCCGACAGAAGGGAATATGGCTACACCTTC

D: NA
J: TRBJ2-7
size: NA
length: 13
V: TRBV11-1
CDR3: CASSPSDEGEQYF
DNA: TGTGCCAGCAGCCCGTCGGACGAGGGGGAGCAGTACTTC

D: NA
J: TRBJ1-1
size: few
length: 15
V: TRBV6-5
CDR3: CASSHVGGSGTEAFF
DNA: TGTGCCAGCAGCCACGTCGGAGGGTCTGGCACTGAAGCTTTCTTT

D: NA
J: TRBJ2-5
size: NA
length: 16
V: TRBV10-3
CDR3: CASSDRDWNIQETQYF
DNA: TGTGCCAGCAGTGACCGGGACTGGAACATACAAGAGACCCAGTACTTC

D: NA
J: TRBJ1-2
size: many
length: 15
V: TRBV9
CDR3: CASTRTASLLYGYTF
DNA: TGTGCCAGCACCCGGACAGCCTCCCTACTCTATGGCTACACCTTC

D: NA
J: TRBJ1-4
size: NA
length: 13
V: TRBV5-1
CDR3: CASSLIGGEKLFF
DNA: TGCGCCAGCAGCTTGATAGGGGGTGAAAAACTGTTTTTT

D: NA
J: TRBJ1-1
size: many
length: 15
V: TRBV10-3
CDR3: CAISEQRMLDTEAFF
DNA: TGTGCCATCAGTGAGCAACGGATGTTGGACACTGAAGCTTTCTTT

D: TRBD1
J: TRBJ1-1
size: NA
length: 15
V: TRBV9
CDR3: CASSLGQGVGTEAFF
DNA: TGTGCCAGCAGTTTAGGGCAGGGGGTGGGCACTGAAGCTTTCTTT

D: NA
J: TRBJ2-6
size: few
length: 19
V: TRBV6-2/TRBV6-3
CDR3: CASSPLTRRDGPGANVLTF
DNA: TGTGCCAGCAGTCCCCTCACCCGGAGGGATGGGCCTGGGGCCAACGTCCTGACTTTC

D: TRBD1
J: TRBJ1-1
size: NA
length: 14
V: TRBV10-3
CDR3: CASSNRRGPLRAFF
DNA: TGTGCCAGCAGTAACCGTAGGGGGCCACTGAGAGCTTTCTTT

D: NA
J: TRBJ1-5
size: NA
length: 18
V: TRBV4-2
CDR3: CASSQEPWGPDSNQPQHF
DNA: TGTGCCAGCAGCCAAGAACCATGGGGACCTGATAGCAATCAGCCCCAGCATTTT

D: NA
J: TRBJ2-5
size: few
length: 12
V: TRBV20-1
CDR3: CSAEDTQETQYF
DNA: TGCAGTGCTGAAGACACCCAAGAGACCCAGTACTTC

D: TRBD1
J: TRBJ1-4
size: few
length: 18
V: TRBV19
CDR3: CASTDRGPALATNEKLFF
DNA: TGTGCCAGTACCGACAGGGGTCCAGCCCTTGCAACTAATGAAAAACTGTTTTTT

D: NA
J: TRBJ2-7
size: NA
length: 11
V: TRBV10-3
CDR3: CATDTTYEQYF
DNA: TGTGCCACGGACACCACCTACGAGCAGTACTTC

D: NA
J: TRBJ2-5
size: many
length: 13
V: TRBV29-1
CDR3: CSVRRGGTETQYF
DNA: TGCAGCGTTCGGCGGGGAGGTACGGAGACCCAGTACTTC

D: NA
J: TRBJ1-4
size: few
length: 16
V: TRBV5-1
CDR3: CASSLGPRATNEKLFF
DNA: TGCGCCAGCAGCCTGGGACCCAGAGCAACTAATGAAAAACTGTTTTTT

D: NA
J: TRBJ2-7
size: few
length: 14
V: TRBV19
CDR3: CASSIAQGSGEQYF
DNA: TGTGCCAGTAGTATCGCTCAGGGGTCAGGCGAGCAGTACTTC

D: NA
J: TRBJ2-2
size: many
length: 16
V: TRBV10-3
CDR3: CAISVGGPGHTGELFF
DNA: TGTGCCATCAGTGTCGGGGGGCCAGGTCACACCGGGGAGCTGTTTTTT

D: NA
J: TRBJ1-3
size: NA
length: 14
V: TRBV19
CDR3: CAISTPESGNTIYF
DNA: TGTGCCATTAGTACACCTGAGTCCGGAAACACCATATATTTT

D: TRBD2
J: TRBJ2-7
size: NA
length: 14
V: TRBV9
CDR3: CASSTGGLVSEQYF
DNA: TGTGCCAGCAGTACGGGGGGACTAGTAAGCGAGCAGTACTTC

D: TRBD1
J: TRBJ2-7
size: NA
length: 15
V: TRBV7-2
CDR3: CASSLAQGQRSEQYF
DNA: TGTGCCAGCAGCTTAGCGCAGGGACAGAGATCCGAGCAGTACTTC

D: NA
J: TRBJ2-7
size: NA
length: 14
V: TRBV15
CDR3: CATSIDGTGYEQYF
DNA: TGTGCCACCAGCATTGACGGCACTGGCTACGAGCAGTACTTC

D: NA
J: TRBJ2-7
size: many
length: 15
V: TRBV14
CDR3: CASSQDLGGVYEQYF
DNA: TGTGCCAGCAGCCAAGATCTGGGCGGGGTGTACGAGCAGTACTTC

D: NA
J: TRBJ2-3
size: NA
length: 14
V: TRBV9
CDR3: CASSASARTDTQYF
DNA: TGTGCCAGCAGCGCAAGCGCCCGCACAGATACGCAGTATTTT

D: TRBD2
J: TRBJ2-7
size: NA
length: 12
V: TRBV11-2
CDR3: CASKGGGYEQYF
DNA: TGTGCCAGCAAGGGCGGGGGGTACGAGCAGTACTTC

D: NA
J: TRBJ2-5
size: many
length: 13
V: TRBV10-3
CDR3: CAIKDGYQETQYF
DNA: TGTGCCATCAAAGACGGGTACCAAGAGACCCAGTACTTC

D: TRBD2
J: TRBJ2-7
size: many
length: 16
V: TRBV25-1
CDR3: CASSEYGGRIPYEQYF
DNA: TGTGCCAGCAGTGAATATGGCGGGAGGATTCCCTACGAGCAGTACTTC

D: NA
J: TRBJ2-7
size: many
length: 12
V: TRBV29-1
CDR3: CSAFGSSYEQYF
DNA: TGCAGCGCCTTCGGGTCTTCCTACGAGCAGTACTTC

D: NA
J: TRBJ1-4
size: few
length: 15
V: TRBV2
CDR3: CASSEFGGREEKLFF
DNA: TGTGCCAGCAGTGAATTCGGTGGAAGGGAGGAAAAACTGTTTTTT

D: NA
J: TRBJ2-7
size: NA
length: 13
V: TRBV7-8
CDR3: CASSLYPPYEQYF
DNA: TGCGCCAGCAGCTTGTACCCGCCCTACGAGCAGTACTTC

D: NA
J: TRBJ1-3
size: once
length: 11
V: TRBV24-1
CDR3: CATSDVNTIYF
DNA: TGTGCCACCAGTGACGTGAACACCATATATTTT

D: NA
J: TRBJ1-1
size: few
length: 14
V: TRBV4-3
CDR3: CASSQDPRRHEAFF
DNA: TGCGCCAGCAGCCAAGATCCACGCCGCCATGAAGCTTTCTTT

D: TRBD2
J: TRBJ2-7
size: few
length: 14
V: TRBV11-3
CDR3: CASSSKREVREQYF
DNA: TGTGCCAGCAGCTCGAAGCGGGAGGTCCGCGAGCAGTACTTC

D: NA
J: TRBJ1-5
size: NA
length: 17
V: TRBV19
CDR3: CASSIGASDNGNQPQHF
DNA: TGTGCCAGTAGTATAGGGGCCTCAGACAACGGCAATCAGCCCCAGCATTTT